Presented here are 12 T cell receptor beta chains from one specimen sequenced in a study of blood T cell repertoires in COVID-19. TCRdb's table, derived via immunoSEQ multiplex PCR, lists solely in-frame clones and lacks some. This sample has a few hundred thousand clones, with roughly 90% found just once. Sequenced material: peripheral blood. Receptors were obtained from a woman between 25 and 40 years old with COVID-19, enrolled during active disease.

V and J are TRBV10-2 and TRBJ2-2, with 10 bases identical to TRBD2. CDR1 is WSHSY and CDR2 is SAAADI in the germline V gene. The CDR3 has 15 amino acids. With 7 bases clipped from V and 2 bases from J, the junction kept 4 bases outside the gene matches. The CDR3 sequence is CASKLAGINTGELFF. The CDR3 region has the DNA TGCGCCAGCAAACTAGCGGGGATTAACACCGGGGAGCTGTTTTTT.

The CDR3 loop is CASSLGRNTEAFF. The CDR3 region has the DNA TGTGCCAGCAGCCTCGGGAGGAACACTGAAGCTTTCTTT. This rearrangement joins TRBV12-3 or TRBV12-4 to TRBJ1-1; D gene unclear. With 6 bases removed from V and 1 base from J, the gap between germline ends came to 9 bases. The CDR3 has 13 amino acids.

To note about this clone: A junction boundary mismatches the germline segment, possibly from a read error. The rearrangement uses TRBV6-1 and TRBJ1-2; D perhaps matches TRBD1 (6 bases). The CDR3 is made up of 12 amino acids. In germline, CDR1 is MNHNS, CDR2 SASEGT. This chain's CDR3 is CASGDRNYGYTF. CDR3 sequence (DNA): TGTGCCAGCGGTGACAGGAACTATGGCTACACCTTC.

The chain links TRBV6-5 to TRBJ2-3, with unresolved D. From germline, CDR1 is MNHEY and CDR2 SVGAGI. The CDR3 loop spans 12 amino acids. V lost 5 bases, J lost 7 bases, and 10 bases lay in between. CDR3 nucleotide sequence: TGTGCCAGCAGTAACAACGCAAATACGCAGTATTTT. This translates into CASSNNANTQYF.

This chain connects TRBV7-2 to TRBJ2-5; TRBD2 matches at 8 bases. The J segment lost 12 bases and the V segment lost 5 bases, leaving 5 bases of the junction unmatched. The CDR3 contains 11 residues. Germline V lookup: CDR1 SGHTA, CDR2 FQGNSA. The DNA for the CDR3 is TGTGCCAGCAGCCCGGGACTAGTGAAGTACTTC. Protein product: CASSPGLVKYF.

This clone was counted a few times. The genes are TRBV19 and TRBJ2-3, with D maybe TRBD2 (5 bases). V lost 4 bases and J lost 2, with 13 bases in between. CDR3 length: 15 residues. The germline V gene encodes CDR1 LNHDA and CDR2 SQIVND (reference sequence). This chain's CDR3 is CASSTIREPTDTQYF. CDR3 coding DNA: TGTGCCAGTAGTACGATCCGGGAACCCACAGATACGCAGTATTTT.

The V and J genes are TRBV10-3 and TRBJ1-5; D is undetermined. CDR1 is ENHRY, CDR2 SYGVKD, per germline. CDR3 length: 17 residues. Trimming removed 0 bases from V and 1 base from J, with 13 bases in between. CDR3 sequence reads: CAISESRSDLSNQPQHF. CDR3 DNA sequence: TGTGCCATCAGTGAGTCGAGGTCAGACCTAAGCAATCAGCCCCAGCATTTT.

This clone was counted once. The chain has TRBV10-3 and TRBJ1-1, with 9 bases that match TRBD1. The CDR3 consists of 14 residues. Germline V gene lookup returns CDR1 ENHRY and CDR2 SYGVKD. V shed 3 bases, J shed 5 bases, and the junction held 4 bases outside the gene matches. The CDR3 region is CAISEQGAQTEAFF. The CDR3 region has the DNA TGTGCCATCAGTGAACAGGGGGCGCAGACTGAAGCTTTCTTT.

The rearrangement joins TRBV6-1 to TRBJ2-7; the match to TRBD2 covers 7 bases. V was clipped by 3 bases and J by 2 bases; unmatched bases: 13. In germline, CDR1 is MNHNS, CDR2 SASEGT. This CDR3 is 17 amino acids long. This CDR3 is CASSEFFYEGLTYEQYV. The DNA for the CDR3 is TGTGCCAGCAGTGAGTTTTTCTATGAGGGACTAACCTACGAGCAGTACGTC.

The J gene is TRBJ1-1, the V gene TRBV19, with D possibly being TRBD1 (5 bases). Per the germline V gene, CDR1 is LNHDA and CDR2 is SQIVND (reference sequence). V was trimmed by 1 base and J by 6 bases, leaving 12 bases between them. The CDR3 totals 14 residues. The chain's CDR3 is CASSIGGGTPEAFF. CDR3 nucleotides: TGTGCCAGTAGTATAGGGGGAGGGACCCCTGAAGCTTTCTTT.

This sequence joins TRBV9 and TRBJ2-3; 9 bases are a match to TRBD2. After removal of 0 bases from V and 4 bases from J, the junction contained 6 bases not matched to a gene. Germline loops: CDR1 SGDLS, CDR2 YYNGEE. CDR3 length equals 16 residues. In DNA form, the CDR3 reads TGTGCCAGCAGCGTAGAGGGCGGGGGGGCGTCAGATACGCAGTATTTT. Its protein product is CASSVEGGGASDTQYF.

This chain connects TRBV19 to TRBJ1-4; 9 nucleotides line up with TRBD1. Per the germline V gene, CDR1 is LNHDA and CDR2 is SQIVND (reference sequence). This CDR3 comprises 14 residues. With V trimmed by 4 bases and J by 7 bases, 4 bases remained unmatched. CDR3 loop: CASSTTGGGEKLFF. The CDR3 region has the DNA TGTGCCAGTAGTACTACAGGGGGCGGTGAAAAACTGTTTTTT. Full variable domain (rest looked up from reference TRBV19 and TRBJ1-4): DGGITQSPKYLFRKEGQNVTLSCEQNLNHDAMYWYRQDPGQGLRLIYYSQIVNDFQKGDIAEGYSVSREKKESFPLTVTSAQKNPTAFYLCASSTTGGGEKLFFGSGTQLSVL.